This is a list of T cell receptor beta chains from one sample in a study of cytomegalovirus exposure and HLA in healthy donors. This table comes from immunoSEQ multiplex PCR, and its TCRdb copy is limited to in-frame clones, with some not included. The sample includes 95,000 to 150,000 clones, around 70% of them seen just once. The sample comprised PBMCs. These receptors were obtained from a man aged 40-49 years in good health and CMV-seropositive. The CDR3 runs from the conserved cysteine through the conserved F or W. D genes are given only for firm matches. Clone sizes are given selectively: once, few, many, or a class where the clone is expanded.

cdr3_aa | cdr3_nt | clone_size | j_call | v_call | d_call
CAWNTGRSLNYGYTF | TGTGCCTGGAACACAGGGAGATCCCTCAACTATGGCTACACCTTC | - | TRBJ1-2 | TRBV30 | -
CASSGDRGNTEAFF | TGTGCCAGCAGTGGCGACAGGGGGAACACTGAAGCTTTCTTT | once | TRBJ1-1 | TRBV6-1 | TRBD1
CASSYEVGETQYF | TGTGCCAGCAGTTACGAGGTCGGGGAGACCCAGTACTTC | few | TRBJ2-5 | TRBV6-5 | -
CASSLTGGRQGAGGYTF | TGTGCCAGCTCATTGACGGGTGGGAGGCAGGGGGCGGGTGGCTACACCTTC | - | TRBJ1-2 | TRBV27 | TRBD1
CASSPRGSNTGELFF | TGTGCCAGCAGTCCCCGAGGGAGTAACACCGGGGAGCTGTTTTTT | - | TRBJ2-2 | TRBV7-6 | -
CASSAMHRGSHEQYF | TGTGCCAGCAGTGCCATGCACAGGGGGTCCCACGAGCAGTACTTC | once | TRBJ2-7 | TRBV6-1 | TRBD1
CASSLDRGTQETQYF | TGCGCCAGCAGCCTAGACAGGGGGACCCAAGAGACCCAGTACTTC | - | TRBJ2-5 | TRBV5-1 | TRBD1
CASRRGGNEQFF | TGTGCCAGCAGGCGGGGGGGAAATGAGCAGTTCTTC | - | TRBJ2-1 | TRBV27 | TRBD2
CASSWTSGRDTQYF | TGTGCCAGCAGTTGGACTAGCGGGAGGGATACGCAGTATTTT | - | TRBJ2-3 | TRBV27 | TRBD2
CASSLFRGAQETQYF | TGTGCCAGCAGTTTATTCAGGGGGGCCCAAGAGACCCAGTACTTC | - | TRBJ2-5 | TRBV28 | -
CAWSDNLGSGSPLHF | TGTGCCTGGAGCGACAACTTGGGGTCGGGATCACCCCTCCACTTT | - | TRBJ1-6 | TRBV30 | -
CASSRLQGNTEAFF | TGTGCCAGCAGCCGACTACAGGGGAACACTGAAGCTTTCTTT | - | TRBJ1-1 | TRBV7-6 | -
CASSEAGGSNQPQHF | TGTGCCAGCAGTGAAGCCGGGGGGAGCAATCAGCCCCAGCATTTT | once | TRBJ1-5 | TRBV6-1 | -
CASSPSGTSGIWNTGELFF | TGTGCCAGTAGCCCCTCAGGGACTAGCGGGATCTGGAACACCGGGGAGCTGTTTTTT | few | TRBJ2-2 | TRBV19 | TRBD2
CASRRGLAGGRDTQYF | TGTGCCAGTAGGAGGGGACTAGCGGGAGGGCGAGATACGCAGTATTTT | - | TRBJ2-3 | TRBV19 | TRBD2
CAWSGGTGGTEAFF | TGTGCCTGGAGTGGAGGGACAGGGGGAACTGAAGCTTTCTTT | - | TRBJ1-1 | TRBV30 | TRBD1
CASSVLGGAGNTIYF | TGTGCCAGCAGCGTATTGGGGGGGGCTGGAAACACCATATATTTT | - | TRBJ1-3 | TRBV11-2 | -
CASSIVAAGNEQFF | TGTGCCAGTAGTATAGTAGCAGCGGGGAATGAGCAGTTCTTC | - | TRBJ2-1 | TRBV19 | TRBD2
CASRGQVGGCEQYF | TGTGCCAGCAGGGGACAGGTAGGGGGTTGCGAGCAGTACTTC | - | TRBJ2-7 | TRBV6-4 | TRBD1
CAWSGETVNEKLFF | TGTGCCTGGAGTGGAGAGACAGTGAATGAAAAACTGTTTTTT | - | TRBJ1-4 | TRBV30 | -
CASSPGTVGVSEQYF | TGCGCCAGCAGTCCCGGGACAGTGGGTGTAAGCGAGCAGTACTTC | - | TRBJ2-7 | TRBV5-1 | TRBD1
CASSFNPRPPEGNTGELFF | TGTGCCAGCAGCTTTAACCCCCGCCCACCCGAGGGGAACACCGGGGAGCTGTTTTTT | - | TRBJ2-2 | TRBV7-2 | -
CASSFGEFGNTIYF | TGTGCCAGCAGTTTCGGGGAATTCGGAAACACCATATATTTT | - | TRBJ1-3 | TRBV6-5 | -
CASSQDPGQGTHEQYF | TGCGCCAGCAGCCAAGATCCAGGACAGGGGACTCACGAGCAGTACTTC | few | TRBJ2-7 | TRBV4-1 | TRBD1
CASSHPQSQETQYF | TGCGCCAGCAGCCACCCACAGAGCCAAGAGACCCAGTACTTC | - | TRBJ2-5 | TRBV4-1 | -
CASSGATGAGETQYF | TGCGCCAGCAGCGGAGCTACAGGGGCAGGGGAGACCCAGTACTTC | - | TRBJ2-5 | TRBV5-1 | TRBD1
CASSVGTASNQPQHF | TGTGCCAGCAGCGTCGGGACAGCTAGCAATCAGCCCCAGCATTTT | - | TRBJ1-5 | TRBV11-2 | TRBD1
CASSRDRDYRDEQYF | TGTGCCAGCAGCCGAGACCGGGACTACCGTGACGAGCAGTACTTC | few | TRBJ2-7 | TRBV27 | TRBD2
CASSFQTGEETQYF | TGCGCCAGCAGCTTTCAAACAGGGGAAGAGACCCAGTACTTC | - | TRBJ2-5 | TRBV5-1 | TRBD1
CAISEAGGGYGYTF | TGTGCCATCAGTGAGGCGGGGGGCGGCTATGGCTACACCTTC | - | TRBJ1-2 | TRBV10-3 | -
CASSVGSSGRSDEQFF | TGTGCCAGCAGCGTAGGATCCAGCGGGAGGTCCGATGAGCAGTTCTTC | few | TRBJ2-1 | TRBV9 | TRBD2
CASSFGGGDTEAFF | TGCGCCAGCAGCTTCGGGGGAGGGGACACTGAAGCTTTCTTT | once | TRBJ1-1 | TRBV5-1 | -
CASLRGLGTEAFF | TGTGCCAGCTTAAGGGGGCTGGGAACTGAAGCTTTCTTT | - | TRBJ1-1 | TRBV6-5 | TRBD1